The sequence of this T cell receptor (beta chain) was determined in a study of identical twins. Overall study results and limits: Abundant cord blood beta clonotypes carried fewer insertions; memory repertoires showed none. Among beta out-of-frame sequences, excess sharing between twins appeared weaker. Zero-insertion analyses were open to partial confounding by invariant MAIT and iNKT cells.

TCRdb re-derived calls from the 5' RACE reads in MiXCR, one entry per CDR3 protein. The repertoire consists of 250,000 or so distinct CDR3 sequences, with approximately 8.3% occurring once and the leading ten covering 3%. Each donor was a healthy Caucasian. The V gene lost 6 bases and the J gene lost 2 bases, with 11 bases spanning the gap. The CDR3 spans 13 residues. Per the germline V gene, CDR1 is MNHNS and CDR2 is SASEGT. This clonotype was found a few times. The antigen remains undetermined. These data were also reused for a study on yellow fever vaccine responses in identical twins.

The sequence came from a woman under 30 in good health. The source material was CD8+ T cells sorted from blood. This chain joins TRBV6-1 and TRBJ2-7, with D possibly matching TRBD1 (5 bases). The CDR3 reads CASRVGDTYEQYF. The CDR3 region has the DNA TGTGCCAGCAGAGTAGGGGATACCTACGAGCAGTACTTC.